This T cell receptor beta chain came from a study of T cells in Graves' hyperthyroidism and ophthalmopathy (dated by TCRdb to the late 2010s). As for the study more broadly: Peripheral blood samples were taken at the time of initial diagnosis, prior to any treatment. A discovery cohort of around 98 patients, roughly 45 with Graves' ophthalmopathy and approximately 55 with stable Graves' hyperthyroidism, was used to find distinguishing TCR V-J signatures. Prospective prediction of ophthalmopathy was tested in an independent validation cohort consisting of roughly 19 hyperthyroidism patients and 15 or so patients who later progressed to ophthalmopathy. For training and testing, the 100 or so patients in the discovery cohort were randomly divided in a 7:3 ratio. Thyroid tissue and blood T-cell repertoires from more than five Graves' hyperthyroidism patients were also compared in the study. Following sampling, methimazole starting at 30 mg daily was given to hyperthyroidism patients, and high-dose intravenous methylprednisolone was given to ophthalmopathy patients. The paper describes TCR Vbeta CDR3 sequencing of 120 to 150 peripheral blood samples, made up of approximately 40 ophthalmopathy patients, 70 to 80 hyperthyroidism patients and some 17 progressor patients.

The CDR3, cysteine through phenylalanine, is 16 amino acids long. Of the read, only the CDR3 DNA is kept; its 48 bases are in frame from base 1. CDR1 and CDR2 are drawn from the germline V gene (reference sequence): MNHEY, SMNVEV. The germline V end is reduced by 6 bases and the J end by 5 bases; junction bases left unmatched: 12. Study-level results and caveats: A 13 V-J signature model separated ophthalmopathy from stable hyperthyroidism, with approximately 87% sensitivity and 81.08% specificity in cross-validation and 80%/75% in testing. In validation, progression to ophthalmopathy was predicted by the model with roughly 69% sensitivity and roughly 76% specificity, a median of approximately 6.5 months before onset. Blood samples also contained most of the expanded thyroid clonotypes (frequency above 0.001), which suggests that blood repertoires may reflect thyroid immune responses. Sample size was not statistically predetermined, and investigators were not blinded to group allocation.

Graves' hyperthyroidism was defined as stable when no progression to ophthalmopathy occurred over 18 months of follow-up. The hyperthyroidism patients were between 18 and 65 years old and newly diagnosed, with a disease duration of less than 2 months. Patients with uncontrolled infections, other autoimmune diseases, pregnancy or lactation were excluded. Clinical symptoms, serum thyroxine and TRAb, thyroid ultrasound, and orbital computed tomography formed the basis for the diagnoses. Ficoll-Paque density gradient centrifugation was used to isolate PBMCs from about 10 ml of fresh peripheral blood. Trizol reagent was used to extract total RNA, and RNA quality was then checked on an Agilent 2100 Bioanalyzer. TCR beta CDR3 regions were amplified from RNA transcripts. For the first round of RT-PCR on the TCR CDR3, the HTBI primer set was used together with the Qiagen OneStep RT-PCR kit. The libraries were constructed in a second round of multiplex PCR and then size-selected and purified. Libraries were sequenced paired-end with 100 bp reads on an Illumina HiSeq2000. The study's processing was this. SOAPnuke was used to process the raw data, removing reads that contained adapters or uncalled bases, had a mean Phred below 15, or lacked an exact match to the constant primer or identifier. High-quality paired reads were merged with COPE v1.2.5, and unique nucleotide sequences were defined as clonotypes. MiTCR v1.1 was used to align clonotypes to the IMGT TRBV, TRBD and TRBJ reference segments. The analysis included only V-J combinations with a frequency above 0.0001, which together covered about 99% of the repertoires. The TCS score was defined as F50 (clonal expansion) divided by E x V (chaos), with BLOSUM62-based TCRdist calculated between CDR3 peptides within each V-J. Welch's t-statistics and random forest reduced around 510 V-J features to fewer than 15, which were used in a naive Bayes classifier (R e1071). The public reads were quality trimmed at Q25 with fastp and then assembled into clones with MiXCR by TCRdb, keeping productive beta chains. Each CDR3 protein gets just one entry, which takes the most common genes and DNA from the rows behind it. These V and J calls originate from TCRdb's pipeline instead of the authors' own analysis. This sample gives about half a million distinct CDR3 sequences in total; under 25% of them show up just once. 26% of the sample is taken by the ten largest.

This clonotype was seen a handful of times. Its antigen is still unknown. The sample holds no much larger clone one base away, and base qualities are not on file. This sequence uses TRBV27 and TRBJ1-5, with TRBD1 identical over 8 junction bases. This TCR came from a man aged 18 to 30 with Graves' hyperthyroidism. Sample: blood. Here is the DNA: TGTGCCAGCAGCCCCATCCGGGGCAGGGGGCATCAGCCCCAGCATTTT. Its product reads: CASSPIRGRGHQPQHF.